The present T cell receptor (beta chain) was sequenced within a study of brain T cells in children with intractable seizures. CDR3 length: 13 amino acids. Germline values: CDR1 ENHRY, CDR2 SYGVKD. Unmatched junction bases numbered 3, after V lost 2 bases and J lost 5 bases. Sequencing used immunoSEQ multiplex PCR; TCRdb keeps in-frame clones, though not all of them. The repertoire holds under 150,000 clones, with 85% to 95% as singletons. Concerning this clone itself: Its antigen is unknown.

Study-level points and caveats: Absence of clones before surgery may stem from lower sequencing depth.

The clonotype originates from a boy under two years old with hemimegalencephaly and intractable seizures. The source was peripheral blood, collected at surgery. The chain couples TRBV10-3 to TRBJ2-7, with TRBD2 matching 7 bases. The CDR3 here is CAISEREVHEQYF. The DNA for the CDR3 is TGTGCCATCAGTGAGCGGGAGGTCCACGAGCAGTACTTC.